A selection of T cell receptor beta chains follows, all from one sample in a study of sequential checkpoint blockade in melanoma. Data came from immunoSEQ multiplex PCR; TCRdb stores just in-frame clones and leaves some out. The table has over 10,000 clones, around 68% seen once. Source: CD8+ T cells sorted from blood (inferred from file names), taken from a patient given nivolumab and ipilimumab in sequence. These receptors came from a human donor with melanoma. Both conserved end residues are part of each CDR3. Where a row states a size, it is once, few, many or the class of an expanded clone; other rows omit it.

abundance: -; j_gene: TRBJ1-1; v_gene: TRBV5-6; CDR3aa: CASSFLVAPGEAFF
abundance: once; j_gene: TRBJ1-5; v_gene: TRBV10-3; CDR3aa: CAISGSAGQPQHF
abundance: -; j_gene: TRBJ1-1; v_gene: TRBV29-1; CDR3aa: CSVPTGGTEAFF
abundance: -; j_gene: TRBJ1-1; v_gene: TRBV7-9; CDR3aa: CASSSMDRVNTEAFF
abundance: -; j_gene: TRBJ2-7; v_gene: TRBV2; CDR3aa: CASSTPRTGGSYEQYF
abundance: -; j_gene: TRBJ2-5; v_gene: TRBV4-1; CDR3aa: CASSHDRGQETQYF
abundance: -; j_gene: TRBJ1-2; v_gene: TRBV6-5; CDR3aa: CASSYAKGEGYTF
abundance: -; j_gene: TRBJ2-2; v_gene: TRBV5-8; CDR3aa: CASSFWTGDSGELFF
abundance: -; j_gene: TRBJ2-1; v_gene: TRBV7-8; CDR3aa: CASSSPWDKSNEQFF
abundance: -; j_gene: TRBJ1-2; v_gene: TRBV10-3; CDR3aa: CAIKIPRGGYTF
abundance: -; j_gene: TRBJ2-7; v_gene: TRBV2; CDR3aa: CASSEEAGYEQYF
abundance: few; j_gene: TRBJ1-1; v_gene: TRBV6-5; CDR3aa: CASSTRGAMNTEAFF
abundance: -; j_gene: TRBJ2-1; v_gene: TRBV5-1; CDR3aa: CASSFLGGSSLGHNEQFF
abundance: medium-sized; j_gene: TRBJ1-5; v_gene: TRBV9; CDR3aa: CASSEGGSYNQPQHF
abundance: -; j_gene: TRBJ1-1; v_gene: TRBV5-1; CDR3aa: CASSSGQVEAFF
abundance: -; j_gene: TRBJ2-1; v_gene: TRBV6-5; CDR3aa: CASSYYEAPNEQFF
abundance: -; j_gene: TRBJ1-1; v_gene: TRBV4-1; CDR3aa: CASSTRGGENTEAFF
abundance: -; j_gene: TRBJ1-1; v_gene: TRBV2; CDR3aa: CAGSAGRGLITEAFF
abundance: -; j_gene: TRBJ2-1; v_gene: TRBV19; CDR3aa: CASSMGTGANEQFF
abundance: -; j_gene: TRBJ2-7; v_gene: TRBV25-1; CDR3aa: CTSSGLLEEQYF
abundance: -; j_gene: TRBJ2-3; v_gene: TRBV6-6; CDR3aa: CASSYLAGYTDTQYF
abundance: -; j_gene: TRBJ2-2; v_gene: TRBV5-1; CDR3aa: CASSFRFDSTGELFF
abundance: -; j_gene: TRBJ2-1; v_gene: TRBV5-6; CDR3aa: CASSLDAGVYEQFF
abundance: -; j_gene: TRBJ2-6; v_gene: TRBV6-5; CDR3aa: CASSYQGHRANVLTF
abundance: -; j_gene: TRBJ2-2; v_gene: TRBV7-6; CDR3aa: CASSPGSGVTGELFF
abundance: -; j_gene: TRBJ1-1; v_gene: TRBV16; CDR3aa: CASSQSKGIDTEAFF
abundance: few; j_gene: TRBJ2-2; v_gene: TRBV4-3; CDR3aa: CASSQDPPGGGTGELFF
abundance: -; j_gene: TRBJ2-7; v_gene: TRBV4-3; CDR3aa: CASSQFPLTYEQYF
abundance: -; j_gene: TRBJ1-1; v_gene: TRBV5-1; CDR3aa: CASSLDRRLNTEAFF
abundance: -; j_gene: TRBJ2-1; v_gene: TRBV27; CDR3aa: CASSMTGYNEQFF
abundance: -; j_gene: TRBJ2-2; v_gene: TRBV27; CDR3aa: CASSLTFLDGELFF
abundance: -; j_gene: TRBJ1-2; v_gene: TRBV27; CDR3aa: CASTPSGARYYGYTF
abundance: -; j_gene: TRBJ2-3; v_gene: TRBV9; CDR3aa: CASSGGTSGLTDTQYF
abundance: -; j_gene: TRBJ2-5; v_gene: TRBV7-2; CDR3aa: CASSPDREDVTQYF
abundance: -; j_gene: TRBJ2-7; v_gene: TRBV27; CDR3aa: CASSWGSLYEQYF
abundance: -; j_gene: TRBJ1-1; v_gene: TRBV7-2; CDR3aa: CASSSRQGQNTEAFF
abundance: -; j_gene: TRBJ2-1; v_gene: TRBV10-3; CDR3aa: CAIRQDNEQFF
abundance: few; j_gene: TRBJ2-3; v_gene: TRBV5-1; CDR3aa: CASSLGLAGDRGDTQYF
abundance: few; j_gene: TRBJ1-3; v_gene: TRBV11-2; CDR3aa: CASSRGMGSGNTIYF
abundance: -; j_gene: TRBJ1-1; v_gene: TRBV19; CDR3aa: CASSMWQGGTEAFF
abundance: -; j_gene: TRBJ2-1; v_gene: TRBV6-4; CDR3aa: CASSDQEKNEQFF
abundance: -; j_gene: TRBJ2-3; v_gene: TRBV5-6; CDR3aa: CASLLGIGADTQYF
abundance: -; j_gene: TRBJ2-3; v_gene: TRBV9; CDR3aa: CASSPRDSHSTDTQYF
abundance: few; j_gene: TRBJ1-5; v_gene: TRBV19; CDR3aa: CASSMRGQRNQPQHF
abundance: -; j_gene: TRBJ2-5; v_gene: TRBV7-6; CDR3aa: CASSPSVGVRETQYF
abundance: few; j_gene: TRBJ2-3; v_gene: TRBV9; CDR3aa: CASSAGGDTQYF
abundance: -; j_gene: TRBJ2-1; v_gene: TRBV5-6; CDR3aa: CATGTSGPQQFF
abundance: -; j_gene: TRBJ1-6; v_gene: TRBV19; CDR3aa: CASSIQGYSPLHF
abundance: -; j_gene: TRBJ2-1; v_gene: TRBV7-9; CDR3aa: CASSLGWGVNINEQFF
abundance: -; j_gene: TRBJ2-7; v_gene: TRBV4-1; CDR3aa: CASSQARTSGPHYEQYF
abundance: -; j_gene: TRBJ2-1; v_gene: TRBV7-2; CDR3aa: CASSLGLAGAAEQFF
abundance: once; j_gene: TRBJ1-1; v_gene: TRBV27; CDR3aa: CASSPGTGNTEAFF
abundance: -; j_gene: TRBJ1-6; v_gene: TRBV5-1; CDR3aa: CASTRGGANSPLHF
abundance: -; j_gene: TRBJ1-2; v_gene: TRBV9; CDR3aa: CASSHGDANYGYTF
abundance: -; j_gene: TRBJ2-7; v_gene: TRBV6-1; CDR3aa: CASSEGRIAYEQYF